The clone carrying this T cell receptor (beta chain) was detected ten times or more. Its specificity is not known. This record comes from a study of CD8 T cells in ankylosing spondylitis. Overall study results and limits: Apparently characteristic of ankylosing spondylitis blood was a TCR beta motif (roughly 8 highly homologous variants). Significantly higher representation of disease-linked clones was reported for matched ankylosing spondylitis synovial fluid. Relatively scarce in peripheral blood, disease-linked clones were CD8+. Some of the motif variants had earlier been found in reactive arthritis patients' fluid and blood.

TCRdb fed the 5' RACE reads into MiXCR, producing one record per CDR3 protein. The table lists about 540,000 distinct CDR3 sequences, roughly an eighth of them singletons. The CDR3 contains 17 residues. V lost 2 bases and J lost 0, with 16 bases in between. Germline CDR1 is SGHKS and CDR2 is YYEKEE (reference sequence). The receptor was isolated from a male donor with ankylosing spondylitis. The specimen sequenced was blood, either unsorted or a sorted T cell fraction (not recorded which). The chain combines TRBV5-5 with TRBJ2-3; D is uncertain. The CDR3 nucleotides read TGTGCCAGCAGCTTAAGGTTGACGGTCCCTAGCACAGATACGCAGTATTTT. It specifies CASSLRLTVPSTDTQYF.